This TCR beta chain was sequenced in a study of blood T cell repertoires in COVID-19. The CDR3 is made up of 15 amino acids. V shed 6 bases and J 0 bases; nucleotides not matched to a gene: 7. In germline, CDR1 is SNHLY, CDR2 FYNNEI. Assay used: immunoSEQ multiplex PCR; TCRdb lists only in-frame clones, some missing. The table includes 250,000 to 300,000 clones, 85% to 90% detected once. This rearrangement joins TRBV2 to TRBJ2-5, with 7 bases aligning to TRBD2. The sequence came from a man between 18 and 35 years old who had recovered from COVID-19. The specimen was PBMCs or T cells enriched from blood (not recorded which). CDR3 sequence reads: CASSLAEGYQETQYF. The CDR3 nucleotides are TGTGCCAGCAGCCTAGCGGAAGGGTACCAAGAGACCCAGTACTTC.